This TCR beta chain was identified in a study of blood T cell repertoires in COVID-19. Across the study: Acute and convalescent COVID-19 specimens originated in the United States, Italy and Spain. T cells, B-cell-depleted T cells, or PBMCs provided the cDNA or gDNA that served as material.

Generated by immunoSEQ multiplex PCR, the TCRdb table keeps only in-frame clones and is missing some. In the table there are roughly 400,000 clones, approximately 90% of which are singletons. V shed 2 bases and J shed 6 bases, with 8 bases lying between them. CDR1 and CDR2 (germline): SGHTA, FQGNSA. This CDR3 comprises 13 residues. Living in about two dozen US areas, the participants were between roughly 18 and 90 years of age. Exposed enrollees had met someone with a PCR-confirmed or clinician-diagnosed COVID-19 case at some point within the 2 weeks before study entry. The source is a middle-aged woman who had been exposed to COVID-19. The sequenced sample was PBMCs or T cells enriched from blood (not recorded which). The rearrangement uses TRBV7-2 and TRBJ1-5; D call uncertain. CDR3 coding DNA: TGTGCCAGCAGCTTACGGGGATCTCAGCCCCAGCATTTT. Translated, it gives CASSLRGSQPQHF.